This TCR beta chain is drawn from a study of blood T cell repertoires in COVID-19. Looking at the study overall: The origin of the acute and convalescent COVID-19 samples was the United States, Italy and Spain. Nucleic acid was either cDNA or gDNA, and it came from T cells, B-cell-depleted T cells, or PBMCs.

The junction had 6 bases not matched to a gene; V was cut back by 6 bases and J by 1 base. Germline values: CDR1 KGHDR, CDR2 SFDVKD. The CDR3 runs 16 residues. This clone has more than one count but fewer than ten. Data came from immunoSEQ multiplex PCR; TCRdb stores just in-frame clones and leaves some out. The repertoire holds tens of thousands of clones, with roughly 87% as singletons. This receptor was identified in a middle-aged man with active COVID-19. Sequenced sample: peripheral blood. The chain has TRBV24-1 and TRBJ2-5; 11 nucleotides align to TRBD2. The CDR3 nucleotides are TGTGCCACCAGTTGGAGTCTAGCGGGGGGCCAAGAGACCCAGTACTTC. It specifies CATSWSLAGGQETQYF.